The 32 T cell receptor beta chains in this list originate from one sample, sequenced in a study of Ad26.COV2.S vaccination and SARS-CoV-2 variants (dated by TCRdb to about 2021). Libraries were prepared through the immunoSEQ multiplex PCR assay. This immuneACCESS table, as held by TCRdb, lists in-frame sequences with V and J called but not all clones. Of the missing ones, under half trace to an unresolved V gene in checked studies; the others have no known cause. The sample table holds about 370,000 clones, of which 88% were seen once. Of the sample, about 3.6% is held by the ten largest clones. This specimen's treatment or condition label, interpreted: over 15 received Ad26.COV2.S at low or high dose, single or two shots; 5 received placebo; per-sample allocation not given. For vaccine and placebo recipients, repertoires were sequenced using samples collected on day 63 after the first injection.

This specimen was peripheral blood, taken in a trial of Ad26.COV2.S vaccine versus placebo. The receptors stem from a person aged 18-60 years who received the Ad26.COV2.S COVID-19 vaccine or a placebo.

The CDR3 nucleotides are TGTGCCAGCAGTGAGCAGGGGGCATGGAATCAGCCCCAGCATTTT. Residues: CASSEQGAWNQPQHF. The genes are TRBV6-1 and TRBJ1-5, with TRBD1 matching 8 bases. There are 15 residues in the CDR3. Trimming removed 3 bases from V and 4 bases from J; junction bases left unmatched: 5. Germline CDR1 reads MNHNS; CDR2 reads SASEGT.

This clone has a single count. The rearrangement joins TRBV29-1 to TRBJ1-2; D gene uncertain. The CDR3 is 12 amino acids. V lost 8 bases to trimming and J lost 2 bases, with 12 bases between them. Germline CDR1 reads SQVTM; CDR2 reads ANQGSEA. CDR3 bases: TGCAGCTCCGAGTCCGGAAACTATGGCTACACCTTC. It translates to CSSESGNYGYTF.

The V and J genes are TRBV3-1 (or the pseudogene TRBV3-2) and TRBJ2-6; the match to TRBD1 covers 10 bases. Germline V gene data show CDR1 as LGHDT and CDR2 as YNNKEL (reference sequence). The CDR3 is 21 amino acids. The trim removed 4 bases at V and 2 bases at J, leaving 17 bases unmatched. CDR3 nucleotides: TGTGCCAGCAGCCCCCGGCCGACAGGGGGCGCGGGCTATACTGGGGCCAACGTCCTGACTTTC. Translated: CASSPRPTGGAGYTGANVLTF.

The chain is built from TRBV5-6 and TRBJ2-7; 9 bases align to TRBD1. The ends lost 0 bases at V and 3 bases at J; junction bases unmatched: 4. CDR3 size: 15 residues. CDR1 is SGHDT, CDR2 YYEEEE, per germline. The CDR3 spells CASSLGQGGFYEQYF. The CDR3 bases are TGTGCCAGCAGCTTGGGACAGGGGGGTTTCTACGAGCAGTACTTC.

The chain employs TRBV2 and TRBJ1-2; D unresolved. Deletions cut 0 bases from V and 8 bases from J, with 10 bases between. The germline gives CDR1 SNHLY, CDR2 FYNNEI. There are 13 residues in the CDR3. In DNA form, the CDR3 reads TGTGCCAGCAGTGAAGCACCTGTGGGGGGCTACACCTTC. It codes for CASSEAPVGGYTF.

The chain combines TRBV5-1 with TRBJ2-5, with a weak D call TRBD2 (6 bases). The CDR3 consists of 13 residues. V shed 4 bases and J shed 5 bases, with 12 bases lying between them. CDR1 and CDR2 from the germline V gene are SGHRS and YFSETQ. The CDR3 spells CASSLPGRETQYF. The CDR3 bases are TGCGCCAGCAGCCTTCCGGGGAGGGAGACCCAGTACTTC.

V gene TRBV3-1 (or the pseudogene TRBV3-2) combines with J gene TRBJ2-7; D is ambiguous. The CDR3 runs to 15 residues. CDR1 and CDR2 from the germline V gene are LGHDT and YNNKEL (reference sequence). V shed 4 bases and J shed 2 bases, with 15 bases lying between them. The DNA of the CDR3 is TGTGCCAGCAGCCCAAGTGGGCTTCTCCCCTACGAGCAGTACTTC. Encoded protein: CASSPSGLLPYEQYF.

The chain uses TRBV7-2 and TRBJ1-1; D remains ambiguous. V was shortened by 5 bases and J by 3 bases, with 13 bases between the two germline ends. There are 14 residues in the CDR3. The germline V gene has CDR1 SGHTA and CDR2 FQGNSA. DNA of the CDR3: TGTGCCAGCAGCACACAGACCGGGTACACTGAAGCTTTCTTT. This gives the protein CASSTQTGYTEAFF.

The V and J genes are TRBV27 and TRBJ1-1, with D possibly matching TRBD1 (5 bases). Germline V gene lookup returns CDR1 MNHEY and CDR2 SMNVEV (reference sequence). This CDR3 is 20 amino acids long. Trimming stripped 2 bases from V and 0 bases from J, with 25 bases between. This chain's CDR3 is CASSLMVVRRQSSMNTEAFF. The DNA for the CDR3 is TGTGCCAGCAGTTTAATGGTAGTACGTAGACAGAGTAGTATGAACACTGAAGCTTTCTTT.

The chain combines TRBV29-1 with TRBJ1-2; 10 nucleotides agree with TRBD1. CDR3 length: 15 amino acids. Per the germline V gene, CDR1 is SQVTM and CDR2 is ANQGSEA. Trimming took 0 bases from V and 8 from J; bases not matched to a gene: 9. The CDR3 reads CSVEDLSGTGEGYTF. CDR3 DNA: TGCAGCGTTGAAGATCTTAGTGGGACAGGGGAGGGCTACACCTTC.

This rearrangement joins TRBV21-1 to TRBJ1-1; the table calls TRBD1, which could not be checked here. TRBV21-1 represents a pseudogene. The CDR3 is made up of 15 amino acids. The CDR3 nucleotides read TGTGCCAGCAGCGCACCGGGACAGGGCAACACTGAAGCTTTCTTT. As protein: CASSAPGQGNTEAFF.

This chain connects TRBV7-2 to TRBJ2-1, with 13 bases identical to TRBD2. There are 19 residues in the CDR3. The V and J ends lost 0 bases and 6 bases, in that order; junction bases with no gene match: 11. From germline, CDR1 is SGHTA and CDR2 FQGNSA. For the CDR3, the DNA is TGTGCCAGCAGCTTAGCGCGGGGGACTAGCGGGGTCGACCCCAATGAGCAGTTCTTC. Its protein is CASSLARGTSGVDPNEQFF.

The V gene is TRBV9, the J gene TRBJ1-3; D unresolved. Germline CDR1 SGDLS, CDR2 YYNGEE. Trimming cost V 10 bases and J 4 bases, with 15 bases left between them. The CDR3 sequence is 13 residues long. As DNA, the CDR3 is TGTGCCTCCACACCAGTAGGGGGAAACACCATATATTTT. Translation gives CASTPVGGNTIYF.

The chain links TRBV6-2 or TRBV6-3 to TRBJ2-3, with D unresolved. The germline V gene encodes CDR1 MNHEY and CDR2 SVGEGT. Trimming removed 6 bases at V and 3 bases at J, with 13 bases between. CDR3 size: 14 residues. CDR3 loop: CASSHGGATDTQYF. DNA of the CDR3: TGTGCCAGCAGCCACGGCGGCGCGACAGATACGCAGTATTTT.

V gene TRBV3-1 (or the pseudogene TRBV3-2) combines with J gene TRBJ1-6, with TRBD1 matching 7 bases. CDR1 is LGHDT and CDR2 is YNNKEL in the germline V gene (reference sequence). Losses at the gene ends were 2 bases for V and 9 bases for J; bases not matched to a gene: 7. This CDR3 is 15 amino acids long. The CDR3 reads CASSQNTRGVSPLHF. DNA for the CDR3: TGTGCCAGCAGCCAAAACACCAGGGGGGTTTCACCCCTCCACTTT.

The chain combines TRBV7-2 with TRBJ1-3; possible D gene TRBD1, 5 bases. Germline V gene data show CDR1 as SGHTA and CDR2 as FQGNSA. The CDR3 is 17 amino acids. Trimming left V 5 bases short and J 4 bases short, with 21 bases between. The CDR3 is CASSQQDGASGGNTIYF. In DNA, the CDR3 is TGTGCCAGCAGCCAACAGGATGGGGCCTCGGGAGGAAACACCATATATTTT.

This rearrangement joins TRBV2 to TRBJ1-5, with 7 bases matching TRBD1. After removal of 2 bases from V and 12 bases from J, the junction contained 10 bases not matched to a gene. Germline CDR1 and CDR2: SNHLY and FYNNEI. The CDR3 contains 14 residues. The CDR3: CASSEMTGRGSQHF. The CDR3 DNA sequence: TGTGCCAGCAGTGAAATGACAGGGCGTGGGAGCCAGCATTTT.

The chain has TRBV10-1 and TRBJ2-3; a weak D match, TRBD2 (6 bases). The CDR3 runs 19 residues. V lost 9 bases and J lost 1, with 29 bases in between. Germline values: CDR1 WNHNN, CDR2 SYGVQD (reference sequence). The DNA of the CDR3 is TGCGCCAGGACTAAATTTCTAGCGCCCCCCTCCCCACGCACAGATACGCAGTATTTT. The encoded protein is CARTKFLAPPSPRTDTQYF.

The chain carries TRBV5-4 and TRBJ2-5, with 9 bases that match TRBD2. Losses at the gene ends were 0 bases for V and 3 bases for J; bases not matched to a gene: 3. The CDR3 consists of 15 residues. Germline V gives CDR1 SGHNT, CDR2 YYREEE (reference sequence). The CDR3 DNA reads TGTGCCAGCAGCTTGGGGCGGGGGGGCAAAGAGACCCAGTACTTC. It codes for CASSLGRGGKETQYF. Drawing the rest from reference TRBV5-4 and TRBJ2-5, the complete variable domain is ETGVTQSPTHLIKTRGQQVTLRCSSQSGHNTVSWYQQALGQGPQFIFQYYREEENGRGNFPPRFSGLQFPNYSSELNVNALELDDSALYLCASSLGRGGKETQYFGPGTRLLVL.

The V and J genes are TRBV6-5 and TRBJ2-7; D assignment may be TRBD1 or TRBD2 (5 bases each). This CDR3 comprises 14 residues. Looked up from germline, CDR1 is MNHEY and CDR2 is SVGAGI. V lost 7 bases and J lost 6, with 19 bases in between. The DNA for the CDR3 is TGTGCCAGCAAGCAGGGATCAGGAGGCGCCGAGCAGTACTTC. Its translation: CASKQGSGGAEQYF.

This chain connects TRBV6-5 to TRBJ2-7; perhaps TRBD2 as D (6 bases). The CDR3 runs to 14 residues. In germline, CDR1 is MNHEY, CDR2 SVGAGI. Trimming stripped 9 bases from V and 4 bases from J, with 19 bases between. The CDR3 coding sequence is TGTGCCAGTTCAGGGCAGGTGGGGGGTTACGAGCAGTACTTC. Translation: CASSGQVGGYEQYF.

The chain joins TRBV19 to TRBJ1-2, with a possible D match to TRBD1 (6 bases). This CDR3 region has 13 residues. Germline CDR1 and CDR2: LNHDA and SQIVND (reference sequence). Trimming took off 5 bases at V and 8 bases at J, with 15 bases between the two ends. CDR3 in amino acids: CASSWTVNRGYTF. CDR3 DNA: TGTGCCAGTAGTTGGACAGTGAATCGAGGCTACACCTTC.

This clone was counted only a few times. The rearrangement joins TRBV9 to TRBJ2-7; D gene uncertain. This CDR3 region has 13 residues. The germline V and J ends were trimmed by 4 bases and 3 bases, with 11 bases remaining between them. From germline, CDR1 is SGDLS and CDR2 YYNGEE. As DNA, the CDR3 is TGTGCCAGCAGCCCAGCGAACCTCTACGAGCAGTACTTC. Protein product: CASSPANLYEQYF. Full variable domain (remainder filled in from reference TRBV9 and TRBJ2-7): DSGVTQTPKHLITATGQRVTLRCSPRSGDLSVYWYQQSLDQGLQFLIQYYNGEERAKGNILERFSAQQFPDLHSELNLSSLELGDSALYFCASSPANLYEQYFGPGTRLTVT.

Written as DNA, the CDR3 is TGTGCCAGCAGCCCAGGGCCCCGGAATGGAGATACGCAGTATTTT. Translating gives CASSPGPRNGDTQYF. The chain combines TRBV7-2 with TRBJ2-3; maybe TRBD1 (5 bases). Between the trimmed V and J ends, which lost 5 bases and 5 bases, there was a span of 17 bases. The CDR3 is 15 residues long. Germline assignment: CDR1 SGHTA and CDR2 FQGNSA.

The V call is TRBV19, the J call TRBJ2-3; D gene uncertain. The CDR3 has 14 amino acids. The V end was cut by 5 bases, the J end by 2 bases, with 11 bases between. CDR1 and CDR2 from the germline V gene are LNHDA and SQIVND (reference sequence). This CDR3 is CASSSYRATDTQYF. CDR3 DNA: TGTGCCAGTAGTTCCTACCGGGCCACAGATACGCAGTATTTT.

The chain uses TRBV5-1 and TRBJ1-1; D gene unclear. With 0 bases removed from V and 1 base from J, the gap between germline ends came to 7 bases. The germline V gene has CDR1 SGHRS and CDR2 YFSETQ. The CDR3 contains 14 residues. In DNA form, the CDR3 reads TGCGCCAGCAGCTTGGTGGCGGGGAACACTGAAGCTTTCTTT. The encoded protein is CASSLVAGNTEAFF.

This chain uses TRBV6-1 with TRBJ2-2; D not resolved. The CDR3 consists of 14 residues. V lost 3 bases, J lost 3 bases, and 8 bases lay in between. Germline values: CDR1 MNHNS, CDR2 SASEGT. CDR3 region: CASSDTSYTGELFF. The CDR3 DNA reads as TGTGCCAGCAGTGATACGAGCTACACCGGGGAGCTGTTTTTT.

The chain has TRBV2 and TRBJ2-7, with D possibly matching TRBD1 (6 bases). V lost 6 bases to trimming and J lost 3 bases, with 15 bases between them. CDR1 is SNHLY, CDR2 FYNNEI, per germline. The CDR3 covers 14 residues. CDR3: CASRDDRIGYEQYF. CDR3 coding DNA: TGTGCCAGCAGGGATGACAGGATAGGCTACGAGCAGTACTTC.

The chain links TRBV2 to TRBJ2-1; tentative D call: TRBD1 (5 bases). Trimming shortened V by 8 bases and J by 7 bases, and 18 bases separated the two germline ends. Germline V gene sequence: CDR1 SNHLY, CDR2 FYNNEI. The CDR3 has 14 residues. The chain's CDR3 is CASAGRVWGNEQFF. The CDR3 bases are TGTGCCAGCGCCGGCAGGGTTTGGGGTAATGAGCAGTTCTTC.

The J gene is TRBJ1-2, the V gene TRBV6-1, with 7 bases aligning to TRBD1. The ends lost 3 bases at V and 0 bases at J; junction bases unmatched: 13. Per the germline V gene, CDR1 is MNHNS and CDR2 is SASEGT. CDR3 length: 18 amino acids. The CDR3 DNA sequence: TGTGCCAGCAGTGAGGGTCCCGGGACAGAGCCGACTAACTATGGCTACACCTTC. It specifies CASSEGPGTEPTNYGYTF.

The chain links TRBV6-5 to TRBJ1-5; TRBD1 agrees at 9 bases. V shed 4 bases and J 6 bases; nucleotides not matched to a gene: 7. CDR1 is MNHEY, CDR2 SVGAGI, per germline. The CDR3 covers 15 residues. For the CDR3, the DNA is TGTGCCAGCAGTTCCACCACAGGGGGCCGTCAGCCCCAGCATTTT. Translated: CASSSTTGGRQPQHF.

This clone showed up just a few times. The genes are TRBV10-1 and TRBJ1-4, with D possibly TRBD1 on 5 matching bases. Per the germline V gene, CDR1 is WNHNN and CDR2 is SYGVQD (reference sequence). The CDR3 is 14 residues long. V dropped 2 bases and J dropped 7 bases, with 11 bases sitting between them. The CDR3 loop reads CASSEVQGGEKLFF. The CDR3 DNA reads as TGCGCCAGCAGTGAGGTCCAGGGCGGTGAAAAACTGTTTTTT.